The 24 T cell receptor beta chains presented below share a single source sample, sequenced in a study of T cells expressing NK-cell markers. TCRdb re-called the 5' RACE reads; every CDR3 protein appears as one record, without DNA. This specimen shows about half a million distinct CDR3 sequences; the ten leading clones hold roughly 1.4%. Material for sequencing was blood T cells: a sorted CD56 or NKG2C T cell subset, CD4+ or CD8+ T cells, or bulk PBMC T cells (not recorded which). All receptors derive from a woman in her forties or fifties in good health.

The rearrangement joins TRBV25-1 to TRBJ1-5. Per the germline V gene, CDR1 is MGHDK and CDR2 is SYGVNS. The CDR3 spans 15 residues. CDR3: CASSESGFTNQPQHF.

This chain joins TRBV25-1 and TRBJ1-2. Germline values: CDR1 MGHDK, CDR2 SYGVNS. The CDR3 extends over 14 amino acids. CDR3 region: CASSEAGGIYGYTF.

The chain is built from TRBV19 and TRBJ2-4; the D gene TCRdb calls, TRBD1, cannot be checked with no DNA. The CDR3 extends over 13 amino acids. Germline V gene data show CDR1 as LNHDA and CDR2 as SQIVND (reference sequence). CDR3 amino acids: CASSIREGTIQYF.

The chain has TRBV12-3 or TRBV12-4 and TRBJ1-2; with no DNA, the TCRdb D assignment of TRBD1 cannot be verified. The CDR3 has 15 amino acids. The chain's CDR3 is CASSPNPGGAYGYTF.

Here the CDR3 reads CASMRGQLAASSYNEQFF. The chain has TRBV7-8 and TRBJ2-1; TCRdb names TRBD2, which stays unverified in the absence of DNA. The CDR3 extends over 18 amino acids. Germline CDR1 SGHVS, CDR2 FQNEAQ.

This sequence joins TRBV9 and TRBJ2-2; there is no DNA to check the TCRdb D call of TRBD2. CDR1 SGDLS and CDR2 YYNGEE come from the germline V gene. The CDR3 is 16 residues long. This CDR3 is CASTRGGAGVPGELFF.

This rearrangement joins TRBV6-5 to TRBJ2-7. This CDR3 contains 15 residues. Germline V gene sequence: CDR1 MNHEY, CDR2 SVGAGI. This chain's CDR3 is CASSYSVQVTYEQYF.

The chain joins TRBV29-1 to TRBJ2-1; TCRdb proposes TRBD1, but this gene call is untestable without DNA. The germline gives CDR1 SQVTM, CDR2 ANQGSEA. This CDR3 contains 14 residues. The chain's CDR3 is CSGETGGRWDEQFF.

The chain employs TRBV7-7 and TRBJ2-2; TCRdb proposes TRBD1, but this gene call is untestable without DNA. Looked up from germline, CDR1 is SSHAT and CDR2 is FNYEAQ (reference sequence). This CDR3 region has 14 residues. The CDR3 reads CASSFQGATGELFF.

This chain links TRBV20-1 with TRBJ2-1; TCRdb picks TRBD1, but there is no DNA to check that call. The CDR3 consists of 12 residues. Per germline, CDR1 DFQATT and CDR2 SNEGSKA (reference sequence). The CDR3 sequence: CSATPLNNEQFF.

V and J are TRBV7-8 and TRBJ2-3. Germline-derived CDR1 and CDR2 are SGHVS and FQNEAQ. The CDR3 loop spans 14 amino acids. CDR3 region: CATAVAGRTDTQYF.

The rearrangement links TRBV20-1 to TRBJ1-2; TCRdb gives TRBD1 as the D gene, but with no DNA this cannot be confirmed. The CDR3 consists of 12 residues. CDR1 and CDR2 (germline): DFQATT, SNEGSKA (reference sequence). CDR3: CSFHGAFGGYTF.

The chain uses TRBV24-1 and TRBJ2-5. CDR3 length equals 15 residues. CDR1 is KGHDR, CDR2 SFDVKD, per germline. The CDR3 sequence: CATSDPSGYQETQYF.

The V call is TRBV20-1, the J call TRBJ2-4; with no DNA, the TCRdb D assignment of TRBD2 cannot be verified. The CDR3 sequence is 13 residues long. Germline lookup yields CDR1 DFQATT and CDR2 SNEGSKA (reference sequence). CDR3 region: CSVTDWRANIQYF.

V is TRBV3-1 and J is TRBJ2-5; the D call of TRBD1 rests on TCRdb alone, since no DNA is present to check it. The CDR3 sequence is 15 residues long. Germline V gives CDR1 LGHDT, CDR2 YNNKEL (reference sequence). CDR3 residues: CASSPEGGSQETQYF.

This chain links TRBV15 with TRBJ2-5. Germline values: CDR1 LNHNV, CDR2 YYDKDF (reference sequence). The CDR3 is 11 residues long. The CDR3 region is CATRYQETQYF.

This chain connects TRBV3-1 to TRBJ2-5. CDR3 length equals 12 residues. Germline lookup yields CDR1 LGHDT and CDR2 YNNKEL (reference sequence). The CDR3: CASSTRVETQYF.

J is TRBJ2-4 and V is TRBV7-3; TCRdb reports TRBD1, a call that lacks DNA to check it against. Germline assignment: CDR1 SGHTA and CDR2 FQGTGA. CDR3 length: 16 residues. CDR3 amino acids: CASSLGPDRGKNIQYF.

This sequence joins TRBV10-3 and TRBJ2-5; TCRdb reports TRBD1, a call that lacks DNA to check it against. This CDR3 contains 13 residues. Germline values: CDR1 ENHRY, CDR2 SYGVKD. The CDR3 here is CAITPRVEETQYF.

The V and J genes are TRBV29-1 and TRBJ2-7; TCRdb names TRBD2, which stays unverified in the absence of DNA. The CDR3 is 13 residues long. Per germline, CDR1 SQVTM and CDR2 ANQGSEA. The CDR3: CSVGRLAGNEQYF.

The J gene is TRBJ2-1, the V gene TRBV20-1; without DNA, the TCRdb call of TRBD2 cannot be checked. This CDR3 region has 16 residues. The V gene's germline CDR1 is DFQATT and CDR2 SNEGSKA (reference sequence). The CDR3 region is CSAAKSGQRTYNEQFF.

The rearrangement uses TRBV7-9 and TRBJ2-3. Germline-derived CDR1 and CDR2 are SEHNR and FQNEAQ (reference sequence). CDR3 size: 15 residues. The CDR3 region is CASSLDGVATDTQYF.

This chain uses TRBV20-1 with TRBJ2-3; lacking DNA, the TRBD1 call made by TCRdb goes unchecked. Germline V gene data show CDR1 as DFQATT and CDR2 as SNEGSKA (reference sequence). CDR3 length: 14 amino acids. CDR3 residues: CSAPDRGPTDTQYF.

The chain recombines TRBV12-3 or TRBV12-4 with TRBJ2-3; TCRdb indicates TRBD2, and absent DNA this call remains unverified. This CDR3 has 17 amino acids. This chain's CDR3 is CASSSLGLAGGVDTQYF.